This T cell receptor beta chain derives from a study of identical twins. The study, taken as a whole, reports: Twin-shared out-of-frame alpha sequences showed excess low generation probability.

This clonotype was picked up many times. Its antigen remains unknown. Between the trimmed V and J ends, which lost 1 base and 3 bases, there was a span of 3 bases. Germline V gene lookup returns CDR1 SGHDT and CDR2 YYEEEE. The CDR3 is 12 amino acids. TCRdb recomputed calls from the 5' RACE reads with MiXCR, one row per CDR3 protein. The repertoire holds around 510,000 distinct CDR3 sequences, roughly an eighth seen once, with approximately 1% in the top ten. Healthy Caucasian donors formed the entire cohort. This same sample was also taken into another study, of yellow fever vaccine responses in identical twins.

Sequenced sample: CD4+ T cells sorted from blood. The V gene is TRBV5-6, the J gene TRBJ2-3; unclear D gene. This clonotype originated in a woman under 30 in good health. Written as DNA, the CDR3 is TGTGCCAGCAGCTTGATTACAGATACGCAGTATTTT. Amino acids: CASSLITDTQYF.